Below are 19 T cell receptor beta chains sequenced from a single sample in a study of shared clonotypes between healthy human individuals. CD45RO-negative, CCR7-positively selected cells formed the naive CD8 fraction, excluding terminally differentiated effector memory CD45RA+ cells. The protocol was immunoSEQ multiplex PCR, while the TCRdb copy is restricted to in-frame clones and leaves out a portion. Here the sample spans roughly 2,000,000 clones, just over 90% being singletons. The sample was naive CD8+ T cells from PBMCs. These receptor sequences come from a man between 18 and 29 years old in good health. Some clones in this sample may be carry-over from other donors' samples.

The chain couples TRBV10-3 to TRBJ1-3; possibly TRBD1 for D (6 bases). Deletions cut 6 bases from V and 2 bases from J, with 11 bases between. Germline assignment: CDR1 ENHRY and CDR2 SYGVKD. The CDR3 has 14 amino acids. The CDR3 DNA reads as TGTGCCATCAGCGAGGGGGGGGCTGGAAACACCATATATTTT. Translation: CAISEGGAGNTIYF.

The chain uses TRBV19 and TRBJ2-1; no definite D call. CDR3 length: 13 amino acids. Germline V lookup: CDR1 LNHDA, CDR2 SQIVND (reference sequence). V was cut by 7 bases and J by 10 bases, with 17 bases left in between. In DNA form, the CDR3 reads TGTGCCAGTATCCAGCAGGCCCCCGGAGAGCAGTTCTTC. Protein: CASIQQAPGEQFF.

V and J are TRBV10-3 and TRBJ1-5; no clear D. Germline-derived CDR1 and CDR2 are ENHRY and SYGVKD. V dropped 10 bases and J dropped 0 bases, with 16 bases sitting between them. The CDR3 is 15 amino acids. The CDR3 is CATAVKGTSNQPQHF. For the CDR3, the DNA is TGTGCCACCGCAGTGAAGGGTACTAGCAATCAGCCCCAGCATTTT.

The V and J genes are TRBV6-6 and TRBJ1-2; D uncertain. V was clipped by 2 bases and J by 3 bases, with 10 bases between them. The germline V gene encodes CDR1 MNHNY and CDR2 SVGAGI (reference sequence). The CDR3 is made up of 14 amino acids. The CDR3 bases are TGTGCCAGCAGTTACGGGCGGCCCTACTATGGCTACACCTTC. This translates into CASSYGRPYYGYTF.

CDR3 DNA: TGCGCCAGCAGCCAAGATCTGAGGGAGGGGTTGAACTATGGCTACACCTTC. It codes for CASSQDLREGLNYGYTF. This rearrangement joins TRBV4-3 to TRBJ1-2; tentative D call: TRBD1 (5 bases). The CDR3 loop spans 17 amino acids. Deletions cut 0 bases from V and 2 bases from J, with 16 bases between. The germline CDR1 and CDR2 sequences are LGHNA and YSLEER.

The V call is TRBV9, the J call TRBJ2-7; D uncertain. The CDR3 is made up of 15 amino acids. From germline, CDR1 is SGDLS and CDR2 YYNGEE. V was cut by 0 bases and J by 1 base, with 11 bases left in between. The CDR3 reads CASSVGREISYEQYF. The CDR3 DNA reads TGTGCCAGCAGCGTAGGAAGGGAAATATCCTACGAGCAGTACTTC.

This clone was seen only once. Additional DNA sequences in this sample encode the identical CDR3. The V and J genes are TRBV29-1 and TRBJ2-7, with 8 bases aligning to TRBD1. Germline CDR1 SQVTM, CDR2 ANQGSEA. Trimming cost V 3 bases and J 0 bases; bases outside gene matches: 1. This CDR3 has 13 amino acids. The CDR3 DNA is TGCAGCGTTGAGGACAGGGCCTCCTACGAGCAGTACTTC. This encodes CSVEDRASYEQYF.

The chain links TRBV15 to TRBJ2-7; 8 bases map to TRBD1. Germline values: CDR1 LNHNV, CDR2 YYDKDF (reference sequence). V lost 5 bases and J lost 4; bases outside the gene matches: 13. This CDR3 is 16 amino acids long. CDR3 amino acids: CATSLNPTGAVYEQYF. CDR3 sequence (DNA): TGTGCCACCAGCCTAAACCCGACAGGGGCTGTGTACGAGCAGTACTTC. Complete variable domain (other parts from reference TRBV15 and TRBJ2-7): DAMVIQNPRYQVTQFGKPVTLSCSQTLNHNVMYWYQQKSSQAPKLLFHYYDKDFNNEADTPDNFQSRRPNTSFCFLDIRSPGLGDTAMYLCATSLNPTGAVYEQYFGPGTRLTVT.

The chain employs TRBV6-4 and TRBJ2-7, with D possibly matching TRBD2 (6 bases). The CDR3 is 14 amino acids. Germline V gene lookup returns CDR1 MRHNA and CDR2 SNTAGT. V was shortened by 6 bases and J by 3 bases, with 15 bases between the two germline ends. In nucleotides, the CDR3 is TGTGCCAGCAGACCCGCGGGGCAGATCTACGAGCAGTACTTC. Its translation: CASRPAGQIYEQYF.

This clone was observed once. Other DNA sequences in the sample encode the same CDR3. The chain is built from TRBV19 and TRBJ2-7; 9 bases are a match to TRBD2. Per the germline V gene, CDR1 is LNHDA and CDR2 is SQIVND (reference sequence). The CDR3 is made up of 14 amino acids. V dropped 3 bases and J dropped 3; count of bases not matched to a gene: 3. CDR3: CASSIRLAVYEQYF. The CDR3 region has the DNA TGTGCCAGTAGTATTCGACTAGCGGTCTACGAGCAGTACTTC.

The CDR3 DNA sequence: TGTGCCATCAGTGGGGCCACCGTGGGGCCAACCGTAGCTAACTATGGCTACACCTTC. This encodes CAISGATVGPTVANYGYTF. The rearrangement joins TRBV10-3 to TRBJ1-2, with D possibly being TRBD1 (5 bases). The CDR3 runs 19 residues. Trimming cost V 4 bases and J 0 bases, with 24 bases left between them. Germline values: CDR1 ENHRY, CDR2 SYGVKD.

Regarding this clone: Other DNA variants within this sample encode the same CDR3. The V gene is TRBV19, the J gene TRBJ1-5; a possible D gene is TRBD1 (6 bases). The CDR3 is 15 residues long. Trimming cost V 3 bases and J 0 bases, with 9 bases left between them. Germline V CDR1 and CDR2: LNHDA, SQIVND (reference sequence). The CDR3 coding sequence is TGTGCCAGTAGTATTGGGGGCTTTAGCAATCAGCCCCAGCATTTT. Its translation: CASSIGGFSNQPQHF.

This clone was observed a single time. One end of the junction fails to match germline, which may point to a read error. The V gene is TRBV5-1, the J gene TRBJ2-1, with D possibly matching TRBD1 (6 bases). The germline V gene has CDR1 SGHRS and CDR2 YFSETQ. There are 13 residues in the CDR3. CDR3 protein: CASSASTGTATVF. The CDR3 DNA reads as TGCGCCAGCAGCGCCTCGACAGGAACGGCAACCGTCTTC.

This chain links TRBV6-5 with TRBJ2-7; D unclear. V lost 2 bases and J lost 7, with 9 bases in between. The CDR3 has 12 residues. Germline CDR1 MNHEY, CDR2 SVGAGI. CDR3 DNA: TGTGCCAGCAGTTACGTCCCGGCTGAGCAGTACTTC. It is translated as CASSYVPAEQYF.

This clone was found once. This same CDR3 is encoded by further DNA sequences in the sample. The rearrangement joins TRBV6-5 to TRBJ2-2; D not certain. The CDR3 has 14 amino acids. Trimming took 0 bases from V and 1 from J, leaving 3 bases between them. In germline, CDR1 is MNHEY, CDR2 SVGAGI. Here the CDR3 reads CASSYSGNTGELFF. As DNA, the CDR3 is TGTGCCAGCAGTTACTCGGGGAACACCGGGGAGCTGTTTTTT.

CDR3 loop: CASSLVPGEHTEAFF. Here the CDR3 DNA reads TGTGCCAGCAGTTTAGTACCGGGGGAGCACACTGAAGCTTTCTTT. The chain recombines TRBV27 with TRBJ1-1, with D tentatively TRBD1 (5 bases). Germline V gene sequence: CDR1 MNHEY, CDR2 SMNVEV (reference sequence). The V end was cut by 2 bases, the J end by 3 bases, with 13 bases between. This CDR3 has 15 residues.

This clone appeared once. This chain links TRBV6-5 with TRBJ1-1; D is unclear. V was shortened by 6 bases and J by 4 bases, with 9 bases between the two germline ends. The germline gives CDR1 MNHEY, CDR2 SVGAGI. CDR3 length: 12 residues. The CDR3 DNA sequence: TGTGCCAGCAGGACGACTGGCACTGAAGCTTTCTTT. It yields the protein CASRTTGTEAFF.

V is TRBV5-6 and J is TRBJ1-5, with D uncertain. V lost 0 bases and J 10 bases, leaving 11 bases between the germline ends. The V gene's germline CDR1 is SGHDT and CDR2 YYEEEE. CDR3 size: 13 residues. Here the CDR3 DNA reads TGTGCCAGCAGCTTGGGAGGTGTTGGACCCCAGCATTTT. Protein sequence: CASSLGGVGPQHF.

Here the CDR3 DNA reads TGTGCCAGCAGCCCCGTGGGCCCCTCCTACAATGAGCAGTTCTTC. Translating gives CASSPVGPSYNEQFF. The chain links TRBV7-2 to TRBJ2-1; D not resolved. The CDR3 contains 15 residues. From germline, CDR1 is SGHTA and CDR2 FQGNSA. Trimming took 5 bases from V and 0 from J, leaving 11 bases between them.